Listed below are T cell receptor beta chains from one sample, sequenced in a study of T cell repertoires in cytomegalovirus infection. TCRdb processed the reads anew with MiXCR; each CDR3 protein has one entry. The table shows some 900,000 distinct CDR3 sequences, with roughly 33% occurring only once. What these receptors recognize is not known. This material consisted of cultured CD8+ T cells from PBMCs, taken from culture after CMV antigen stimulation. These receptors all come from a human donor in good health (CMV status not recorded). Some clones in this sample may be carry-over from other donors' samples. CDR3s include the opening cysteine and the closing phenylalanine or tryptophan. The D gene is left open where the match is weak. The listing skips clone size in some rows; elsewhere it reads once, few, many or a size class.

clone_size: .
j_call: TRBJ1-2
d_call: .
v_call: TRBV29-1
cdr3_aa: CSGPGYTF
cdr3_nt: TGCAGCGGACCTGGCTACACCTTC

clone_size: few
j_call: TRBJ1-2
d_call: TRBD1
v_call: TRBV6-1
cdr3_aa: CASSAGTDHYGYTF
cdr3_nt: TGTGCCAGCAGTGCGGGGACAGACCACTATGGCTACACCTTC

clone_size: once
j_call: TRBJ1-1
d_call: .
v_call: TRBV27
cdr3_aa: CASSLGGGLPEAFF
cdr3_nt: TGTGCCAGCAGTTTAGGCGGGGGGCTGCCAGAAGCTTTCTTT

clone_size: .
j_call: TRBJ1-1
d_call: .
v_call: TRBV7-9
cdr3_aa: CASSRDSFMNTEAFF
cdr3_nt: TGTGCCAGCAGTAGGGACTCTTTCATGAACACTGAAGCTTTCTTT

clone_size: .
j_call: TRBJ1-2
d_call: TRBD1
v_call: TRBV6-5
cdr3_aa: CASRQDRGNYGYTF
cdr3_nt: TGTGCCAGCAGGCAAGACAGGGGGAACTATGGCTACACCTTC

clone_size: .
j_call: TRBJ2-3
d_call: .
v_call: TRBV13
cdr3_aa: CASTPRLTDTQYF
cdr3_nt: TGTGCCAGCACCCCCCGACTTACAGATACGCAGTATTTT

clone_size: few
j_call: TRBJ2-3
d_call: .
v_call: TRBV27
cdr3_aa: CASSYGTTQYF
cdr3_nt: TGTGCCAGCAGTTACGGGACTACGCAGTATTTT

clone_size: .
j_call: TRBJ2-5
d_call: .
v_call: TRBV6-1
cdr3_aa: CASSPQGPTQYF
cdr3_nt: TGTGCCAGCAGTCCCCAGGGGCCGACCCAGTACTTC

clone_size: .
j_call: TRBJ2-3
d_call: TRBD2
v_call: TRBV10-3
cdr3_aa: CAISEGTSGTDTQYF
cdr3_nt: TGTGCCATCAGTGAAGGGACTAGCGGCACAGATACGCAGTATTTT

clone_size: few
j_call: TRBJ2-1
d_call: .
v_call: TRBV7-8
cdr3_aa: CASSLFEGDVYNEQFF
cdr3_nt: TGTGCCAGCAGCTTATTCGAGGGGGACGTCTACAATGAGCAGTTCTTC

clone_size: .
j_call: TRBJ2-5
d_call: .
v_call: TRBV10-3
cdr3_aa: CAISSYERAQETQYF
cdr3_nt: TGTGCCATCAGTTCCTACGAGCGGGCGCAAGAGACCCAGTACTTC

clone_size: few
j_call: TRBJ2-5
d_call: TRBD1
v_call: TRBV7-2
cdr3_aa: CASSLGPGGRETQYF
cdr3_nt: TGTGCCAGCAGCTTAGGGCCAGGGGGTCGGGAGACCCAGTACTTC

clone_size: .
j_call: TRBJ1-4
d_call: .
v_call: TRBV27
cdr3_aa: CASTTGLGEKLFF
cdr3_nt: TGTGCCAGCACCACAGGCCTGGGGGAAAAACTGTTTTTT

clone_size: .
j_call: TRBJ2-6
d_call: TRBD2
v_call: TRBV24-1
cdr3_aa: CATSDPGTGGSGANVLTF
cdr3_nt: TGTGCCACCAGTGATCCCGGGACGGGGGGCTCTGGGGCCAACGTCCTGACTTTC

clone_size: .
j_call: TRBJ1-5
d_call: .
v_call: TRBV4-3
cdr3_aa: CASSQDAGSNQPQHF
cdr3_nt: TGCGCCAGCAGCCAAGATGCAGGGAGCAATCAGCCCCAGCATTTT

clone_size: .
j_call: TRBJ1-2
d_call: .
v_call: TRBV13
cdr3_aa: CASSLRRVGGGYTF
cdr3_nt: TGTGCCAGCAGCTTACGACGGGTCGGCGGTGGCTACACCTTC

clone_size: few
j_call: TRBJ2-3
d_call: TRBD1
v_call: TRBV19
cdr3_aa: CASSIPDRGVTDTQYF
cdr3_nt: TGTGCCAGTAGTATTCCTGACAGGGGAGTCACAGATACGCAGTATTTT

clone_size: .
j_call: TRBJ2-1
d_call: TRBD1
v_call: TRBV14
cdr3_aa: CASSQWRTGNNEQFF
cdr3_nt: TGTGCCAGCAGCCAATGGAGGACAGGCAACAATGAGCAGTTCTTC

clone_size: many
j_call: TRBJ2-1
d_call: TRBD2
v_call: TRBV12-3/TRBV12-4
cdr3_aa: CASRATSGGAWEQFF
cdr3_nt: TGTGCCAGCAGAGCTACTAGCGGGGGGGCCTGGGAGCAGTTCTTC

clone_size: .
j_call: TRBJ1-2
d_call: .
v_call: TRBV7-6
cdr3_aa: CASSPVRTLDGYTF
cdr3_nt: TGTGCCAGCTCGCCCGTTAGGACACTCGATGGCTACACCTTC

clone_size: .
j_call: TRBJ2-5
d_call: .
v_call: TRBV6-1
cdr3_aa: CASSDPGLERGTQYF
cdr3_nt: TGTGCCAGCAGTGACCCGGGCCTCGAAAGGGGAACCCAGTACTTC

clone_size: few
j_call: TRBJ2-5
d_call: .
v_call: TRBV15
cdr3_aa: CATSRSRADQETQYF
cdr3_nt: TGTGCCACCAGCAGATCCCGGGCAGACCAAGAGACCCAGTACTTC

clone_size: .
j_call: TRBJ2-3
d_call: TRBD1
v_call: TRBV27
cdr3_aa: CASSTRGRPDTQYF
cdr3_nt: TGTGCCAGCAGTACCAGGGGGCGGCCAGATACGCAGTATTTT

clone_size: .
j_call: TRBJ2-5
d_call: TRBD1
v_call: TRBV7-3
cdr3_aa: CASSPTGQGAETQYF
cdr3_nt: TGTGCCAGCAGCCCAACGGGACAGGGGGCGGAGACCCAGTACTTC

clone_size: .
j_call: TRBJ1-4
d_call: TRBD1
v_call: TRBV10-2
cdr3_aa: CASSEDRSEGATNERLFF
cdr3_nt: TGCGCCAGCAGTGAGGACAGGAGTGAGGGGGCGACTAATGAAAGACTGTTTTTT

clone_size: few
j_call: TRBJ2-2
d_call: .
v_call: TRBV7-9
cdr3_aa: CASSPGTQDLFF
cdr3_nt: TGTGCCAGCAGCCCCGGGACCCAGGATCTGTTTTTT

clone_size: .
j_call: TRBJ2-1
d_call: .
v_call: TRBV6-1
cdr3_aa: CASSEMGQGTDNEQFF
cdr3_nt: TGTGCCAGCAGTGAAATGGGGCAGGGGACCGACAATGAGCAGTTCTTC

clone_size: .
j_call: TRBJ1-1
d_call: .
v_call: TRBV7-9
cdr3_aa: CASTSDWSTEAFF
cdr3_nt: TGTGCCAGCACCTCCGATTGGAGTACTGAAGCTTTCTTT

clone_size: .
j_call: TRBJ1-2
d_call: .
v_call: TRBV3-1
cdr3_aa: CDSSQVESWYGYTF
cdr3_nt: TGTGACAGCAGCCAAGTAGAGTCATGGTATGGCTACACCTTC

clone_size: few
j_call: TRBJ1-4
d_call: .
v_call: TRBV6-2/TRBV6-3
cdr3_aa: CASSKTATKHPTNEKLFF
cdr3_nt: TGTGCCAGCAGCAAGACAGCGACTAAGCATCCAACTAATGAAAAACTGTTTTTT

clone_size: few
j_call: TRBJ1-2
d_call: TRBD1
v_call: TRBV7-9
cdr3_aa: CASSLLDRAGDGYTF
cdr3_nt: TGTGCCAGCAGCTTACTGGACAGGGCGGGGGATGGCTACACCTTC

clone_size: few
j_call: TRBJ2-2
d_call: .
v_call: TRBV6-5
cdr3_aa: CASSYGEPYTGELFF
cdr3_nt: TGTGCCAGCAGTTACGGGGAACCTTACACCGGGGAGCTGTTTTTT

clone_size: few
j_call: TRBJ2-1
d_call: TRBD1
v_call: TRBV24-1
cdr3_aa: CATSDSGTGVYNEQFF
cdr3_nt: TGTGCCACCAGTGATTCCGGGACAGGGGTCTACAATGAGCAGTTCTTC

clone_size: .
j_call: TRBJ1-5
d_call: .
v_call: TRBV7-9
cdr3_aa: CASSLVGGPEVQSQHF
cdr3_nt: TGTGCCAGCAGCTTAGTTGGGGGGCCGGAGGTTCAGTCCCAGCATTTT

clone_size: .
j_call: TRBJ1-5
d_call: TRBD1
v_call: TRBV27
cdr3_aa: CANSPGRTGGWESNQPQHF
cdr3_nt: TGTGCCAACAGTCCTGGGCGGACAGGGGGATGGGAAAGCAATCAGCCCCAGCATTTT

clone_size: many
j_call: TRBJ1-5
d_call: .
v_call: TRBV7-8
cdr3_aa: CASSLAGFSNQPQHF
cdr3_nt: TGTGCCAGCAGCTTAGCAGGGTTTAGCAATCAGCCCCAGCATTTT

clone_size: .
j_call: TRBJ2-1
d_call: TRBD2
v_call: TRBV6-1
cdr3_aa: CASSEMMLAGIYNEQFF
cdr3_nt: TGTGCCAGCAGTGAAATGATGCTAGCGGGGATCTACAATGAGCAGTTCTTC

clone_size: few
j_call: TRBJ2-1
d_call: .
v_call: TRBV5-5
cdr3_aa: CASSFVLSPGSSYNEQFF
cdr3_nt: TGTGCCAGCAGCTTCGTCCTCAGTCCGGGGAGCTCCTACAATGAGCAGTTCTTC